The source of this T cell receptor beta chain is a study of blood T cell repertoires in COVID-19. Study-wide background: The United States, Italy and Spain were the sources of the acute and convalescent COVID-19 samples.

Methods used by the authors: It was from reference gene primer amplification that nucleated cell counts were estimated. Some clones are missing from TCRdb's copy, which holds only in-frame ones; the method was immunoSEQ multiplex PCR. The V and J calls and clone size were taken over from that table, and D and trimming were inferred from the DNA. Here the sample spans about 130,000 clones, roughly nine tenths being singletons. CDR1 and CDR2 (germline): LNHDA, SQIVND (reference sequence). This CDR3 is built from 13 residues. V dropped 10 bases and J dropped 1; count of bases not matched to a gene: 4. The rearrangement uses TRBV19 and TRBJ1-3; 7 nucleotides agree with TRBD1. Sequenced sample: peripheral blood. This clonotype was obtained from a man between 45 and 60 years old with COVID-19, enrolled during active disease. CDR3 in amino acids: CATQGVSGNTIYF. The CDR3 region has the DNA TGTGCCACCCAGGGGGTATCTGGAAACACCATATATTTT.